The clone carrying this T cell receptor (beta chain) was seen once. This entry belongs to a study of long-term antiretroviral therapy in people with HIV. The CDR3 totals 15 residues. V was shortened by 6 bases and J by 0 bases, with 9 bases between the two germline ends. From germline, CDR1 is SNHLY and CDR2 FYNNEI. The authors ran the immunoSEQ assay, v3.0, at survey level. Generated by immunoSEQ multiplex PCR, the TCRdb table keeps only in-frame clones and is missing some. The data show over 10,000 clones, 60% to 85% seen once. The input for sequencing was unsorted PBMCs, taken 0.8 years before starting antiretroviral therapy. The chain joins TRBV2 to TRBJ2-6; D is unclear. The receptor comes from a middle-aged woman with HIV. The CDR3 sequence: CASRDGVSGANVLTF. The CDR3 DNA is TGTGCCAGCAGAGACGGAGTCTCTGGGGCCAACGTCCTGACTTTC.